This T cell receptor (beta chain) was sequenced for a study of T cells expressing NK-cell markers. As for the study in general: HCMV seropositivity characterized most of the eight sequenced donors, and seronegativity one.

TCRdb re-called the 5' RACE reads, yielding one record per CDR3 amino acid sequence without DNA. The repertoire shows 550,000 to 600,000 distinct CDR3 sequences; the top ten hold approximately 3.5%. Germline V gives CDR1 SGHTA, CDR2 FQGNSA. The CDR3 runs to 17 residues. Sequenced input: blood T cells: a sorted CD56 or NKG2C T cell subset, CD4+ or CD8+ T cells, or bulk PBMC T cells (not recorded which). The receptor's source is a young man in good health. J is TRBJ2-1 and V is TRBV7-2; TCRdb outputs TRBD2, but without DNA this stays unchecked. CDR3 in amino acids: CASSWGRTSGRPNEQFF.